Included here is one T cell receptor beta chain sequence, with context. Its antigen has not been determined. No per-base quality is available; no much larger clone lies one base away. Blood RNA was extracted from unsorted whole blood using TRIzol reagent, and germline DNA was obtained with the DNeasy Blood & Tissue kit. At the time of sampling, the patients had chronic HBV infection and had not received any treatment. Before surgery, approximately 3.8 milliliters of peripheral blood were collected into K2EDTA tubes. The data are from a study of tumor-infiltrating lymphocytes in primary liver carcinoma (dated by TCRdb to the late 2010s). Describing the broader study: Between late 2015 and March 2016, about 5 patients in China with histopathologically diagnosed primary liver carcinoma had their tumors surgically resected. Hepatocellular carcinoma (four) or combined HCC and intrahepatic cholangiocarcinoma (one) was present in the five patients, who were three men and two women aged 30 to 69 years. The tumors of the five patients were staged as T1-T3 N0M0, with maximum diameters ranging from about 4.2 to 11 cm. Roughly 3.65 to 7.5 million productive TCRbeta reads were obtained per sample, and no significant difference in read depth was found between tissue types. The study combined TCRbeta repertoire sequencing, expression microarrays and whole-exome sequencing across five regions of each liver tumor, with adjacent normal tissue and blood. A total of around 35 specimens from 5 patients went through TCRbeta repertoire sequencing, namely 25 tumor regions, 5 adjacent noncancerous liver tissues and 5 peripheral blood samples. Reproducibility between technical replicate repertoires was high, with correlation coefficients above 0.95 and mean shared-clone rates about 0.9.

Starting from around 520 ng total RNA, TCRbeta-specific cDNA was produced by reverse transcription with a constant-region primer and ProtoScript II reverse transcriptase. TCRbeta libraries were built with three nested multiplex PCR rounds, a slightly modified ARM-PCR procedure. Multiplex TRBV1-TRBV30 forward primers and a Cbeta reverse primer were used in the first two PCR rounds, each of which was run for approximately 10 cycles. Sample barcodes and Illumina adapters were attached in a final 25-cycle PCR using Deep VentR polymerase. Before sequencing, amplicons of 200-500 bp were purified from gel using a QIAquick gel extraction kit. The TCRbeta amplicons were sequenced with 250-bp paired-end reads on an Illumina HiSeq 2500. Per the original workflow: Trimmomatic v0.33 was used to quality-trim the reads, and FLASH v1.2.11 was used to merge paired reads so that full CDR3 sequences could be recovered. MiGEC v1.2.1b assigned V, D and J germline segments to the rearranged TCRbeta sequences. Clonotype statistics and Shannon-Wiener diversity indices were computed with VDJtools v1.0.0. Except for diversity analysis, only each sample's 250 most abundant clonotypes were used in subsequent analyses to reduce sampling bias. In TCRdb, the public reads were trimmed at Q25 with fastp and aligned with MiXCR, with productive beta chains retained. Rows merge per CDR3 protein into single entries with the most common DNA and genes. These V and J calls are TCRdb output, not the study's own analysis. The sample data list 250,000 to 350,000 distinct CDR3 sequences, and 50% to 60% of these were observed just once. The biggest ten clones account for approximately 17% of the sample.

CDR1 MNHEY and CDR2 SVGEGT were looked up in the germline V gene. V is shortened by 10 bases, J by 0 bases, and the region joining them spans 18 bases. The CDR3 goes from the cysteine to the phenylalanine over 15 residues. The retained sequence is limited to the CDR3, 45 bases, with the frame set at the first base. Results and caveats for the whole study, not just this receptor: Because only the TCR beta chain was sequenced and unpaired alpha chains were not captured, true repertoire diversity is likely underestimated. Compared with blood, tumors had a significantly larger share of the repertoire taken up by the top 250 clones (p = 0.039). Consistent with antigen-driven expansion, pairs of tumor regions showed higher repertoire overlap (mean around 36%) than either tumor-adjacent pairs (around 17%) or tumor-blood pairs (roughly 15%). Bulk unsorted samples precluded comparing CD4+ and CD8+ T cell repertoires. With just 4 or 5 patients in the study, the authors point out that the findings should be validated in a larger study.

This sequence was found in a woman aged 25-40 years with primary liver carcinoma and hepatitis B virus infection. This sequence uses TRBV6-2 or TRBV6-3 and TRBJ1-1, with TRBD1 tentatively as D gene (5 bases match). Sequenced: peripheral blood. The CDR3 reads as follows: CANGRGDHMNTEAFF. In nucleotide form, the sequence is TGTGCCAACGGGAGGGGCGACCACATGAACACTGAAGCTTTCTTT.